The source of this T cell receptor (beta chain) is a study of cytomegalovirus exposure and HLA in healthy donors. Worth noting for this clone: Antigen unknown.

Overall study findings and caveats: Researchers reported in a later analysis that a missense DCLRE1C variant was tied to TCR beta V- and J-gene trimming. Researchers reported that three CMV-associated chains were confirmed in vitro as CMV antigen-specific.

CDR1 and CDR2 from the germline V gene are SGHTA and FQGTGA. CDR3 size: 14 residues. With 5 bases clipped from V and 4 bases from J, the junction kept 5 bases outside the gene matches. Amplification used 60 Vbeta primers and 13 Jbeta primers. Clones were sequenced by immunoSEQ multiplex PCR, and TCRdb holds only the in-frame ones, with some missing. The sample holds around 190,000 clones, 86% seen once. The sample consisted of PBMCs. The chain combines TRBV7-3 with TRBJ2-7, with 10 bases identical to TRBD1. The TCR sequence derives from a woman aged 30 to 39 in good health and CMV-seronegative. The CDR3 here is CASSADRGPYEQYF. Written as DNA, the CDR3 is TGTGCCAGCAGCGCCGACAGGGGGCCTTACGAGCAGTACTTC.